Following are 11 T cell receptor beta chains from one sample sequenced in a study of radiotherapy plus CTLA-4 blockade in lung cancer. Sequencing was performed with immunoSEQ multiplex PCR; in TCRdb, only in-frame clones are kept and a portion is missing. The sample includes around 110,000 clones, under 90% of them seen just once. The sample in question was peripheral blood, obtained from a patient treated with radiotherapy plus ipilimumab. The receptors were sampled from a human donor with non-small cell lung cancer that progressed on radiotherapy plus ipilimumab. Some clones in this sample may be carry-over from other donors' samples.

The gene calls are TRBV4-3 and TRBJ2-5, with D hard to call. There are 13 residues in the CDR3. In germline, CDR1 is LGHNA, CDR2 YSLEER. V lost 0 bases and J 3 bases, leaving 5 bases between the germline ends. The CDR3 sequence: CASSQDPEETQYF. The DNA for the CDR3 is TGCGCCAGCAGCCAAGATCCAGAAGAGACCCAGTACTTC.

The chain is built from TRBV5-1 and TRBJ2-1; TRBD1 might be the D (6 bases). V was shortened by 1 base and J by 14 bases, with 13 bases between the two germline ends. This CDR3 comprises 12 residues. CDR1 SGHRS and CDR2 YFSETQ come from the germline V gene. The CDR3 loop is CASSLNREGEFF. The CDR3 coding sequence is TGCGCCAGCAGCTTGAACAGGGAAGGCGAGTTCTTC.

This clone has a single count. The chain employs TRBV6-1 and TRBJ1-5, with no clear D. V lost 3 bases and J lost 4, with 7 bases in between. The germline CDR1 and CDR2 sequences are MNHNS and SASEGT. The CDR3 has 13 residues. CDR3 region: CASSESLNQPQHF. The DNA for the CDR3 is TGTGCCAGCAGTGAGTCGCTAAATCAGCCCCAGCATTTT.

The rearrangement links TRBV11-2 to TRBJ2-7; tentatively, D is TRBD1 (5 bases). V was cut by 5 bases and J by 3 bases, with 14 bases left in between. This CDR3 comprises 14 residues. Germline-derived CDR1 and CDR2 are SGHAT and FQNNGV. The CDR3 spells CASSPTGNYYEQYF. CDR3 sequence (DNA): TGTGCCAGCAGCCCAACAGGTAACTACTACGAGCAGTACTTC.

V usage is TRBV6-5 and J usage is TRBJ2-3; D call uncertain. Germline V lookup: CDR1 MNHEY, CDR2 SVGAGI. Trimming took off 7 bases at V and 0 bases at J, with 11 bases between the two ends. This CDR3 has 14 residues. Here the CDR3 DNA reads TGTGCCAGCAAGATAACCACTAGCACAGATACGCAGTATTTT. Encoded protein: CASKITTSTDTQYF.

The chain employs TRBV27 and TRBJ2-7; D not resolved. This CDR3 region has 15 residues. Germline V lookup: CDR1 MNHEY, CDR2 SMNVEV (reference sequence). Trimming stripped 2 bases from V and 0 bases from J, with 11 bases between. The CDR3 here is CASSLRPQSSYEQYF. In DNA form, the CDR3 reads TGTGCCAGCAGTTTACGTCCACAGAGCTCCTACGAGCAGTACTTC.

V and J are TRBV4-2 and TRBJ1-1; the D gene is possibly TRBD1 (6 bases). The V end lost 1 base, the J end lost 1 base, and 10 bases lay between the germline ends. The CDR3 totals 15 residues. Looked up from germline, CDR1 is LGHNA and CDR2 is YNFKEQ. The CDR3 bases are TGTGCCAGCAGCCAAGGACAGGCCGCGAACACTGAAGCTTTCTTT. Amino acids: CASSQGQAANTEAFF.

The chain employs TRBV7-2 and TRBJ2-3, with D uncertain. This CDR3 has 13 residues. Per germline, CDR1 SGHTA and CDR2 FQGNSA. Between the trimmed V and J ends, which lost 1 base and 2 bases, there was a span of 4 bases. For the CDR3, the DNA is TGTGCCAGCAGCTTAGGGTACACAGATACGCAGTATTTT. The encoded protein is CASSLGYTDTQYF.

The CDR3 DNA reads as TGTGCCAGCAGCGTAGTCGCAGGGGAGAGCGGCTACACCTTC. Protein sequence: CASSVVAGESGYTF. The chain joins TRBV9 to TRBJ1-2, with D tentatively TRBD1 (6 bases). From germline, CDR1 is SGDLS and CDR2 YYNGEE. This CDR3 is 14 amino acids long. Deletions cut 0 bases from V and 8 bases from J, with 14 bases between.

V and J are TRBV28 and TRBJ1-2, with D tentatively TRBD1 (5 bases). The CDR3 sequence is 16 residues long. Germline CDR1 and CDR2: MDHEN and SYDVKM. V was shortened by 5 bases and J by 5 bases, with 21 bases between the two germline ends. The CDR3 DNA is TGTGCCAGCAGTCCACTAGTTGGGACTCGAAGGTATGGCTACACCTTC. Translating it yields CASSPLVGTRRYGYTF.

The chain employs TRBV9 and TRBJ1-1, with 7 positions matching TRBD1. The CDR3 totals 13 residues. Germline-derived CDR1 and CDR2 are SGDLS and YYNGEE. V lost 2 bases and J lost 4; bases outside the gene matches: 2. In DNA form, the CDR3 reads TGTGCCAGCAGCGTCGACAGGGTCACTGAAGCTTTCTTT. Protein product: CASSVDRVTEAFF.